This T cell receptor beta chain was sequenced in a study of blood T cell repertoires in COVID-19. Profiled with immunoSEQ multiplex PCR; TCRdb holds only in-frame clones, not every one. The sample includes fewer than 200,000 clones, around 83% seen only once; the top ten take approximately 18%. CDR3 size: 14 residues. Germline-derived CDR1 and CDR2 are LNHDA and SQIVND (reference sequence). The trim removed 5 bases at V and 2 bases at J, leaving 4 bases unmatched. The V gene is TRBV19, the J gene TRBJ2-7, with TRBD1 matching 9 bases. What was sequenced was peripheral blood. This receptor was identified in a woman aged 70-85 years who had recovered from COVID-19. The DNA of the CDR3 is TGTGCCAGTAGTCCGGGACAGGGACCCTACGAGCAGTACTTC. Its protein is CASSPGQGPYEQYF.